The clone carrying this TCR beta chain was seen a few times. Its target is unknown. This specimen comes from a study of identical twins. Germline V gene lookup returns CDR1 SGHAT and CDR2 FQNNGV. This CDR3 comprises 18 residues. V trimming: 1 base; J trimming: 2 bases; junction bases outside the gene matches: 10. Whole-study results and caveats: Interpretation of the results relied on cross-sectional statistical analysis and not on following the same donors. The more abundant beta clonotypes in cord blood had fewer insertions, and memory repertoires did not show this.

Each CDR3 protein gets one entry after TCRdb re-called the 5' RACE reads with MiXCR. This sample has hundreds of thousands of distinct CDR3 sequences, with 5.5% to 7% found just once. These data were also reused for a study on yellow fever vaccine responses in identical twins. That investigation notes: Each twin's T cell response to the vaccine was reported to look partly convergent and partly personalized.

The chain links TRBV11-2 to TRBJ2-7; 11 nucleotides align to TRBD2. Source material: memory (CD45RO+) T cells sorted from blood. The receptor's source is a woman between 18 and 30 years old in good health. Written as DNA, the CDR3 is TGTGCCAGCAGCTTAGTTGGTGTTAGCGGGAGGGCCGCCTACGAGCAGTACTTC. Translation: CASSLVGVSGRAAYEQYF.